This TCR beta chain stems from a study of shared clonotypes between healthy human individuals. Study-wide points: The study found lower generation probabilities in non-shared clonotypes than in those shared by all four donors.

Germline V gives CDR1 GTSNPN, CDR2 SVGIG (reference sequence). The CDR3 covers 13 residues. V was pared by 0 bases and J by 3 bases, with 7 bases between. Sequencing was performed with immunoSEQ multiplex PCR; in TCRdb, only in-frame clones are kept and a portion is missing. The sample gives over 2 million clones, roughly 94% of which show up once; under 0.15% is in the top ten. A remark on this clone: The antigen is unknown. At the DNA level, this CDR3 is encoded by other sequences in the same sample as well.

The sequenced material came from naive CD4+ T cells sorted from blood. Subset indicated: CD45RA+ positively selected. This TCR was recovered from a young man in good health. V and J are TRBV30 and TRBJ2-3; the D is unclear. The CDR3 nucleotides are TGTGCCTGGAGTGTACGAAGGACAGATACGCAGTATTTT. Protein product: CAWSVRRTDTQYF.